The 26 T cell receptor beta chains listed next were all sequenced from one sample in a study of T-cell reconstitution after alpha-beta-depleted transplantation in children (dated by TCRdb to between 2015 and 2016). The library was obtained by PCR. Sequencing used an Illumina HiSeq 2500. TCR library preparation used molecular barcoding, with unique molecular identifiers applied to normalize quantification of the TCRbeta repertoire. TCRdb trimmed public reads at Q25 via fastp, called clones via MiXCR and kept in-frame beta chains. Every entry covers one CDR3 protein and lists the most common genes and DNA from its rows. The sample data list 500,000 to 650,000 distinct CDR3 sequences, and roughly 11% of these were observed just once. The ten largest clones represent 12% to 15% of the sample. This specimen's treatment or condition label, per the study, means: allogeneic hematopoietic cell transplantation with graft depleted of TCRalphabeta T cells and CD19 B cells.

This specimen consisted of PBMCs, mostly from graft donor cells, obtained 180 days after TCRalphabeta/CD19-depleted stem cell transplant. The source is a female patient aged 2 to 10 who had a stem cell transplant for aplastic anemia, so the T cells may come from the graft donor.

V and J are TRBV5-1 and TRBJ2-7, with D hard to call. The CDR3 is 14 residues long. Trimming removed 0 bases at V and 4 bases at J, with 11 bases between. The germline V gene has CDR1 SGHRS and CDR2 YFSETQ. The CDR3 nucleotides are TGCGCCAGCAGCTTGGCCCTACGGAGATACGAGCAGTACGTC. Encoded protein: CASSLALRRYEQYV.

The chain links TRBV11-3 to TRBJ1-1; D remains unclear. Trimming cost V 7 bases and J 0 bases, with 12 bases left between them. CDR1 is SGHNT and CDR2 is YENEEA in the germline V gene. This CDR3 has 14 amino acids. The CDR3 region is CASTVGSLNTEAFF. The DNA for the CDR3 is TGTGCCAGCACGGTCGGCTCTCTGAACACTGAAGCTTTCTTT.

The table lists this clonotype with a few counts. This chain joins TRBV5-6 and TRBJ2-7, with 10 bases matching TRBD2. Germline V gene data show CDR1 as SGHDT and CDR2 as YYEEEE. Unmatched junction bases numbered 9, after V lost 0 bases and J lost 6 bases. The CDR3 is 16 amino acids. The CDR3 region is CASSLAGLAGEVEQYF. The DNA of the CDR3 is TGTGCCAGCAGCTTGGCTGGCCTAGCGGGAGAGGTCGAGCAGTACTTC.

This clonotype was found a few times. The rearrangement links TRBV29-1 to TRBJ1-1, with D hard to call. The germline V gene encodes CDR1 SQVTM and CDR2 ANQGSEA. Trimming took 2 bases from V and 7 from J, leaving 8 bases between them. The CDR3 length is 11 residues. CDR3 amino acids: CSVELEDEAFF. The DNA of the CDR3 is TGCAGCGTTGAACTGGAGGATGAAGCTTTCTTT.

V is TRBV28 and J is TRBJ1-6; 8 nucleotides align to TRBD1. The CDR3 runs 19 residues. The trim removed 3 bases at V and 3 bases at J, leaving 13 bases unmatched. Looked up from germline, CDR1 is MDHEN and CDR2 is SYDVKM. The CDR3 region is CASSLSGQVWGYYNSPLHF. Written as DNA, the CDR3 is TGTGCCAGCAGTTTGTCGGGACAGGTGTGGGGTTACTATAATTCACCCCTCCACTTT.

This chain links TRBV7-9 with TRBJ2-3; D may be TRBD2 (5 bases). The CDR3 is 15 residues long. Deletions cut 5 bases from V and 2 bases from J, with 14 bases between. Germline V CDR1 and CDR2: SEHNR, FQNEAQ (reference sequence). The CDR3 is CASSPRLFTTDTQYF. CDR3 DNA sequence: TGTGCCAGCAGCCCCCGACTATTTACCACAGATACGCAGTATTTT.

This chain links TRBV20-1 with TRBJ2-7; perhaps TRBD2 as D (6 bases). This CDR3 has 15 residues. The V end was cut by 6 bases, the J end by 3 bases, with 21 bases between. Germline values: CDR1 DFQATT, CDR2 SNEGSKA (reference sequence). CDR3 coding DNA: TGCAGTGCGATACCGACTCGCGGGGAATTCTACGAGCAGTACTTC. As protein: CSAIPTRGEFYEQYF.

This clonotype was picked up a small number of times. V gene TRBV4-3 combines with J gene TRBJ2-5; D is possibly TRBD2 (6 bases). Germline V gene data show CDR1 as LGHNA and CDR2 as YSLEER. The CDR3 sequence is 14 residues long. V gave up 1 base and J gave up 5 bases, with 11 bases separating them. The CDR3 nucleotides are TGCGCCAGCAGCCAAGGCAGGGAGGAGGAGACCCAGTACTTC. Protein sequence: CASSQGREEETQYF.

The chain uses TRBV5-5 and TRBJ1-5; D is perhaps TRBD1 (6 bases). Germline assignment: CDR1 SGHKS and CDR2 YYEKEE (reference sequence). V shed 0 bases and J shed 5 bases, with 12 bases lying between them. The CDR3 extends over 15 amino acids. The CDR3 bases are TGTGCCAGCAGCTTGGAAGGGGGTTCCTATCAGCCCCAGCATTTT. It is translated as CASSLEGGSYQPQHF.

Only a few counts were recorded for this clonotype. The chain joins TRBV6-1 to TRBJ1-5, with D hard to call. Germline V gene lookup returns CDR1 MNHNS and CDR2 SASEGT. V was clipped by 5 bases and J by 1 base, with 15 bases between them. This CDR3 is 16 amino acids long. The DNA for the CDR3 is TGTGCCAGCAGTCAACAGTGGGCTACGAGCAATCAGCCCCAGCATTTT. It encodes CASSQQWATSNQPQHF.

The V call is TRBV9, the J call TRBJ1-1; the D is unclear. V was shortened by 3 bases and J by 6 bases, with 15 bases between the two germline ends. The germline CDR1 and CDR2 sequences are SGDLS and YYNGEE. The CDR3 has 14 amino acids. The CDR3 reads CASSDHPAGPEAFF. The CDR3 DNA reads as TGTGCCAGCAGCGATCACCCGGCGGGCCCTGAAGCTTTCTTT. Full variable domain (remainder filled in from reference TRBV9 and TRBJ1-1): DSGVTQTPKHLITATGQRVTLRCSPRSGDLSVYWYQQSLDQGLQFLIQYYNGEERAKGNILERFSAQQFPDLHSELNLSSLELGDSALYFCASSDHPAGPEAFFGQGTRLTVV.

The chain is built from TRBV15 and TRBJ2-1; 8 bases align to TRBD1. Looked up from germline, CDR1 is LNHNV and CDR2 is YYDKDF (reference sequence). Germline trimming cut 7 bases from V and 2 bases from J; bases unmatched to any gene: 7. The CDR3 extends over 15 amino acids. The CDR3 reads CATTIGQGTYNEQFF. The CDR3 DNA follows: TGTGCCACCACCATAGGACAGGGAACCTACAATGAGCAGTTCTTC.

The J gene is TRBJ2-1, the V gene TRBV5-1; weak D call: TRBD2 (6 bases). The V end lost 4 bases, the J end lost 4 bases, and 21 bases lay between the germline ends. CDR1 and CDR2 from the germline V gene are SGHRS and YFSETQ. This CDR3 contains 17 residues. The CDR3 loop reads CASSRRSAEGLYNEQFF. CDR3 coding DNA: TGCGCCAGCAGCCGCCGTAGTGCGGAGGGACTTTACAATGAGCAGTTCTTC.

This chain uses TRBV19 with TRBJ2-3; 8 bases map to TRBD2. V lost 5 bases, J lost 4 bases, and 8 bases stayed unmatched. From germline, CDR1 is LNHDA and CDR2 SQIVND (reference sequence). This CDR3 spans 15 amino acids. In DNA, the CDR3 is TGTGCCAGTAGTTTGGTAGCGGGATGGGCAGATACGCAGTATTTT. It specifies CASSLVAGWADTQYF.

This chain connects TRBV14 to TRBJ1-1; D unresolved. CDR3 length: 15 amino acids. V lost 5 bases to trimming and J lost 1 base, with 14 bases between them. The V gene's germline CDR1 is SGHDN and CDR2 FVKESK. The CDR3, as DNA: TGTGCCAGCAGCTACAATCCGACAAGGAACACTGAAGCTTTCTTT. It is translated as CASSYNPTRNTEAFF.

This clonotype was observed many times. The rearrangement uses TRBV5-1 and TRBJ1-5, with a tentative D call TRBD1 (6 bases). There are 13 residues in the CDR3. V lost 4 bases, J lost 2 bases, and 7 bases lay in between. Germline-derived CDR1 and CDR2 are SGHRS and YFSETQ. CDR3 amino acids: CASSEGGNQPQHF. The CDR3 DNA sequence: TGCGCCAGCAGCGAGGGGGGCAATCAGCCCCAGCATTTT.

The V call is TRBV13, the J call TRBJ2-5; TRBD2 matches 10 bases. The CDR3 has 14 amino acids. Germline CDR1 reads PRHDT; CDR2 reads FYEKMQ (reference sequence). After removal of 5 bases from V and 2 bases from J, the junction contained 2 bases not matched to a gene. CDR3 sequence reads: CASSTGLAQETQYF. CDR3 sequence (DNA): TGTGCCAGCAGCACGGGACTAGCGCAAGAGACCCAGTACTTC.

This clonotype turned up a few times. The V gene is TRBV28, the J gene TRBJ2-3; 8 bases map to TRBD2. V lost 9 bases and J lost 1; bases outside the gene matches: 3. This CDR3 has 13 amino acids. Germline V CDR1 and CDR2: MDHEN, SYDVKM. The DNA for the CDR3 is TGTGCCAGGGGGCGGGAGGGCACAGATACGCAGTATTTT. Translated, it gives CARGREGTDTQYF.

This clonotype was recorded many times. The chain couples TRBV20-1 to TRBJ2-7; D is undetermined. Trimming shortened V by 5 bases and J by 1 base, and 6 bases separated the two germline ends. This CDR3 comprises 11 residues. Germline CDR1 DFQATT, CDR2 SNEGSKA (reference sequence). This CDR3 is CSAPRSYEQYF. The CDR3 DNA follows: TGCAGTGCTCCGAGATCCTACGAGCAGTACTTC.

CDR3 in amino acids: CASSLEARAEAFF. The CDR3 bases are TGTGCCAGCAGCTTAGAAGCCAGGGCGGAAGCTTTCTTT. V and J are TRBV11-2 and TRBJ1-1, with TRBD1 as a possible D gene (5 bases). The CDR3 is made up of 13 amino acids. Trimming pared 0 bases from V and 8 bases from J, leaving 10 bases between. Germline V gene data show CDR1 as SGHAT and CDR2 as FQNNGV.

This clonotype was seen more than once but under ten times. This chain links TRBV7-9 with TRBJ1-3; D might be TRBD1 (6 bases). Germline V gene sequence: CDR1 SEHNR, CDR2 FQNEAQ (reference sequence). The CDR3 is 16 residues long. V shed 4 bases and J shed 0 bases, with 13 bases lying between them. The CDR3 DNA is TGTGCCAGCAGCTCCCGGGGGCCAAACTCTGGAAACACCATATATTTT. Protein: CASSSRGPNSGNTIYF.

The V and J genes are TRBV7-2 and TRBJ2-4; 7 bases align to TRBD2. Germline-derived CDR1 and CDR2 are SGHTA and FQGNSA. Trimming cost V 5 bases and J 9 bases; bases outside gene matches: 13. The CDR3 spans 15 residues. Written as DNA, the CDR3 is TGTGCCAGCAGCCGGGGGGAGGCCGGCAGGGCCATTCAGTACTTC. As protein: CASSRGEAGRAIQYF.

This clonotype was detected only a few times. The CDR3 loop reads CASSIGTADVYEQYF. The CDR3 nucleotides read TGTGCCAGCAGCATAGGGACAGCCGACGTTTACGAGCAGTACTTC. This sequence joins TRBV7-9 and TRBJ2-7; 7 nucleotides align to TRBD1. Germline CDR1 SEHNR, CDR2 FQNEAQ (reference sequence). V gave up 5 bases and J gave up 4 bases; unmatched junction bases: 11. The CDR3 loop spans 15 amino acids.

This clonotype was seen a few times. CDR3 nucleotides: TGCAGTGCTAGAAACAGAGGCGGGTACAGGAGCACAGATACGCAGTATTTT. Protein: CSARNRGGYRSTDTQYF. V usage is TRBV20-1 and J usage is TRBJ2-3; D may correspond to TRBD1 or TRBD2 (5 bases each). This CDR3 is built from 17 residues. Trimming left V 2 bases short and J 0 bases short, with 18 bases between. Germline V gene sequence: CDR1 DFQATT, CDR2 SNEGSKA (reference sequence).

The chain carries TRBV28 and TRBJ1-4; TRBD1 agrees at 10 bases. Germline values: CDR1 MDHEN, CDR2 SYDVKM. The J segment lost 2 bases and the V segment lost 6 bases, leaving 9 bases of the junction unmatched. The CDR3 has 17 amino acids. CDR3 loop: CASRYRQGAITNEKLFF. As DNA, the CDR3 is TGTGCCAGCAGATATCGACAGGGGGCAATCACTAATGAAAAACTGTTTTTT.

This clonotype has only a few counts. The CDR3 nucleotides read TGTGCCAGCAGTTACTCGAGGCTATACGCCGGGGAGCTGTTTTTT. It specifies CASSYSRLYAGELFF. The rearrangement joins TRBV6-2 or TRBV6-3 to TRBJ2-2; no reliable D call. Germline V gene lookup returns CDR1 MNHEY and CDR2 SVGEGT. Trimming cost V 0 bases and J 6 bases, with 11 bases left between them. The CDR3 totals 15 residues.